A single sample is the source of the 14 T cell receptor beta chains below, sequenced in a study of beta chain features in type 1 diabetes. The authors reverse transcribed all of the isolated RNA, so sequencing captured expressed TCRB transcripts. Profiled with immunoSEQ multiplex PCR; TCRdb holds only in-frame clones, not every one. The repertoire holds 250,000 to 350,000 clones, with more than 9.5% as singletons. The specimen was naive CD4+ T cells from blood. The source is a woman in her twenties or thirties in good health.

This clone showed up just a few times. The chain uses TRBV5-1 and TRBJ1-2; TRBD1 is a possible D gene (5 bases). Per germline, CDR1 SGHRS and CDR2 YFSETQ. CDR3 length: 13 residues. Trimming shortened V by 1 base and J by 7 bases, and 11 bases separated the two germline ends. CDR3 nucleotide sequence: TGCGCCAGCAGCTTGTGGACATCGTCTGGCTACACCTTC. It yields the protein CASSLWTSSGYTF.

In DNA form, the CDR3 reads TGTGCCAGCAGCGTAGAACATCGTACGGGTGAGCAGTTCTTC. It specifies CASSVEHRTGEQFF. The chain links TRBV9 to TRBJ2-1, with no clear D. The germline CDR1 and CDR2 sequences are SGDLS and YYNGEE. The CDR3 sequence is 14 residues long. V was pared by 0 bases and J by 9 bases, with 13 bases between.

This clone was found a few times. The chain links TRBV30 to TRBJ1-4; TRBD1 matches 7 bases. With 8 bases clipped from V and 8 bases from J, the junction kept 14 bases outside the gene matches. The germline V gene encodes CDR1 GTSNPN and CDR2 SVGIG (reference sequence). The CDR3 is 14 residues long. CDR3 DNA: TGTGCCCTTGGAGAAGGGACAGTATCCGAAAAACTGTTTTTT. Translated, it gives CALGEGTVSEKLFF.

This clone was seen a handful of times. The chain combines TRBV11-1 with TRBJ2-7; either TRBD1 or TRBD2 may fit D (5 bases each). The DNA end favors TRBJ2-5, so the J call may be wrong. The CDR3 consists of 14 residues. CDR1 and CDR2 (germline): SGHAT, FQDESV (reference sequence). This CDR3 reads CASRLGTAGETQYF. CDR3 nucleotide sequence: TGTGCCAGCAGATTGGGGACGGCGGGAGAGACCCAGTACTTC.

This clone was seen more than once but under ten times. The CDR3 protein is CASSPQASGSFEQFF. In DNA form, the CDR3 reads TGTGCCAGCAGCCCCCAGGCCAGCGGGAGTTTTGAGCAGTTCTTC. The chain links TRBV7-3 to TRBJ2-1, with 8 nucleotides matching TRBD2. Losses at the gene ends were 5 bases for V and 9 bases for J; bases not matched to a gene: 12. Germline CDR1 SGHTA, CDR2 FQGTGA. There are 15 residues in the CDR3.

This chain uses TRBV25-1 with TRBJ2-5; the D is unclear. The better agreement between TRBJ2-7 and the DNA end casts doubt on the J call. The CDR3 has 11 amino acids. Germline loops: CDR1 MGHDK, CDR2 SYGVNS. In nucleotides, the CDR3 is TGTGCCAGCAGTGGTGGTTACGAGCAGTACTTC. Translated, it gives CASSGGYEQYF.

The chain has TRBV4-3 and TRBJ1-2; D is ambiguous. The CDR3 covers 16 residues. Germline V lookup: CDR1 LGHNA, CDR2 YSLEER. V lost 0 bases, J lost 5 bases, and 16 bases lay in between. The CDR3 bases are TGCGCCAGCAGCCAAGATCAGCTTTTCGCGGGGTATGGCTACACCTTC. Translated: CASSQDQLFAGYGYTF.

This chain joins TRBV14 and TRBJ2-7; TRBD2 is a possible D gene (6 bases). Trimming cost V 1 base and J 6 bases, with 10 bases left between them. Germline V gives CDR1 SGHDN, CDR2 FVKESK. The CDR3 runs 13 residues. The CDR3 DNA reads TGTGCCAGCAGCCAAGGACTAGGAAGCGAGCAGTACTTC. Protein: CASSQGLGSEQYF.

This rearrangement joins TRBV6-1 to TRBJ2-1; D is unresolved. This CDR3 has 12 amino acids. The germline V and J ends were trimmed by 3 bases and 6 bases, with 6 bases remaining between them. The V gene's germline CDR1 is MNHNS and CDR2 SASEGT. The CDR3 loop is CASSEARNEQFF. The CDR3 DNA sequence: TGTGCCAGCAGTGAGGCCCGCAATGAGCAGTTCTTC.

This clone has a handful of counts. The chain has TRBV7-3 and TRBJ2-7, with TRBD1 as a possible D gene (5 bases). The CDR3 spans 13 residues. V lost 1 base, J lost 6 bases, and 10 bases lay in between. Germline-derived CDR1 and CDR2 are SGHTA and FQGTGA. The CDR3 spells CASSLKLDTEQYF. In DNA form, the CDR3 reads TGTGCCAGCAGCTTAAAGTTGGACACCGAGCAGTACTTC.

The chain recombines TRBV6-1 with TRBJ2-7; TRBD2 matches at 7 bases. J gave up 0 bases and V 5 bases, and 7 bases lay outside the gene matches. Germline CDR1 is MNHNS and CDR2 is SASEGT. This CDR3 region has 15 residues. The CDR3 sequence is CASSQRGRSSYEQYF. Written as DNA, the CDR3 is TGTGCCAGCAGTCAGCGGGGTAGGAGCTCCTACGAGCAGTACTTC.

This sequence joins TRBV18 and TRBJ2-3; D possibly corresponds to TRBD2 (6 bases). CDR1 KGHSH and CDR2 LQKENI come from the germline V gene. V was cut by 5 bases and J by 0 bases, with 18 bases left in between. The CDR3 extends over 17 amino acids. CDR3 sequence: CASSISPPGLSTDTQYF. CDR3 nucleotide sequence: TGTGCCAGCTCAATCTCCCCCCCGGGACTCAGCACAGATACGCAGTATTTT.

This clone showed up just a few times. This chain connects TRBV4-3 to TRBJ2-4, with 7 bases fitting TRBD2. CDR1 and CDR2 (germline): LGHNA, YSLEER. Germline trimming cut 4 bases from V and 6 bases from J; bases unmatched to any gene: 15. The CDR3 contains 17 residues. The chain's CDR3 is CASSPFAGAAAGNIQYF. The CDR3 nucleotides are TGCGCCAGCAGCCCTTTCGCGGGAGCAGCAGCAGGAAACATTCAGTACTTC.

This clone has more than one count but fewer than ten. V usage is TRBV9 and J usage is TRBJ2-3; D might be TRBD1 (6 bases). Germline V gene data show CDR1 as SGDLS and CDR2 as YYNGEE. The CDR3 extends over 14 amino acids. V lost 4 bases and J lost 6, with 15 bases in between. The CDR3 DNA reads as TGTGCCAGCAGCACCGGACAGCCCGTGGATACGCAGTATTTT. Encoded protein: CASSTGQPVDTQYF.